This section outlines one T cell receptor beta chain sequence together with its context. The repertoire was sequenced with immunoSEQ multiplex PCR; TCRdb's copy has only in-frame clones and lacks some. This sample has about 38,000 clones, with 90% found just once. The V gene end was trimmed by 2 bases and the J gene end by 8 bases; junction bases not matched to a gene: 11. Looked up from germline, CDR1 is ENHRY and CDR2 is SYGVKD. This CDR3 spans 17 amino acids. This sample is part of a study of T cell changes during pregnancy in multiple sclerosis. The specimen was CD4+ T cells from peripheral blood mononuclear cells, collected in the second trimester of pregnancy. The sequence was obtained from a female donor with multiple sclerosis, enrolled in a pregnancy study. The V gene is TRBV10-3, the J gene TRBJ2-1; 11 positions agree with TRBD2. Here the CDR3 reads CAISERLAGLTRHEQFF. Here the CDR3 DNA reads TGTGCCATCAGTGAGAGACTAGCGGGACTTACAAGGCATGAGCAGTTCTTC.